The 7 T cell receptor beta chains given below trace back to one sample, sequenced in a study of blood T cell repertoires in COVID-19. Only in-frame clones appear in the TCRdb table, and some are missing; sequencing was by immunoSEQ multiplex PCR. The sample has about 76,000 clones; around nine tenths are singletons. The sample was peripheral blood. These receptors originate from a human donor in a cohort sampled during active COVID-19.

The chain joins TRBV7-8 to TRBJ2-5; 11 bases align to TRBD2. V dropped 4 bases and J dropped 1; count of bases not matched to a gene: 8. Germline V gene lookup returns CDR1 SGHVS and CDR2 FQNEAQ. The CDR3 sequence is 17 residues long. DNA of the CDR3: TGTGCCAGCAGCTCGTACCTAGGACTAGCGGGCCAAGAGACCCAGTACTTC. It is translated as CASSSYLGLAGQETQYF.

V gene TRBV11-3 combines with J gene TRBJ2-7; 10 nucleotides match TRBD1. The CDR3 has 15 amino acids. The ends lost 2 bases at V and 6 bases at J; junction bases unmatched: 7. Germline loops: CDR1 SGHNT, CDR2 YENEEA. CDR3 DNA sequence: TGTGCCAGCAGCTTACCGGGACAGGGGTTTCGCGAGCAGTACTTC. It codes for CASSLPGQGFREQYF.

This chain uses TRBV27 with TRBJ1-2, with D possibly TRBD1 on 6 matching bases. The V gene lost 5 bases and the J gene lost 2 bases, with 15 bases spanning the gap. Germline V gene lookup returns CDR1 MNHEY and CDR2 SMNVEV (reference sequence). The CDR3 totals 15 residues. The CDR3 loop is CASSLQGTVNYGYTF. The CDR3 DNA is TGTGCCAGCAGTCTTCAGGGGACCGTAAACTATGGCTACACCTTC.

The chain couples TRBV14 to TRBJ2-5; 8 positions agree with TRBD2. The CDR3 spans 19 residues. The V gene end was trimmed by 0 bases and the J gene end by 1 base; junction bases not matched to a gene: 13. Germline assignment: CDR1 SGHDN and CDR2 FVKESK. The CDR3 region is CASSQETAGGAPGQETQYF. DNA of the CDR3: TGTGCCAGCAGCCAAGAGACGGCCGGGGGGGCACCGGGCCAAGAGACCCAGTACTTC.

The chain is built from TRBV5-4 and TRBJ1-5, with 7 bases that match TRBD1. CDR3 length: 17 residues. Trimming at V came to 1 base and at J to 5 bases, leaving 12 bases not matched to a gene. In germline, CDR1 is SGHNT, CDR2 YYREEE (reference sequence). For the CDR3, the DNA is TGTGCCAGCAGCTTGTGGTTGGGAGGACAGGACGATCAGCCCCAGCATTTT. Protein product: CASSLWLGGQDDQPQHF.

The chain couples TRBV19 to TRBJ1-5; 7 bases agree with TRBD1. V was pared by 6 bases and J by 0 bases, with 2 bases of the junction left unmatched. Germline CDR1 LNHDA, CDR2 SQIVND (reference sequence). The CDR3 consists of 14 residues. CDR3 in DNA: TGTGCCAGTAGGACAGGGTTTAGCAATCAGCCCCAGCATTTT. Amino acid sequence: CASRTGFSNQPQHF.

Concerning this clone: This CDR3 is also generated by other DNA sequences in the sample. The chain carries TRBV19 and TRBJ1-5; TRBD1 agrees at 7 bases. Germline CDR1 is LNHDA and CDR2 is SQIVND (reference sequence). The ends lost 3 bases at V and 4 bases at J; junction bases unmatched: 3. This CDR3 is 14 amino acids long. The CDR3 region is CASSIRDRNQPQHF. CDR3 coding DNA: TGTGCCAGTAGTATTCGGGACAGAAATCAGCCCCAGCATTTT.